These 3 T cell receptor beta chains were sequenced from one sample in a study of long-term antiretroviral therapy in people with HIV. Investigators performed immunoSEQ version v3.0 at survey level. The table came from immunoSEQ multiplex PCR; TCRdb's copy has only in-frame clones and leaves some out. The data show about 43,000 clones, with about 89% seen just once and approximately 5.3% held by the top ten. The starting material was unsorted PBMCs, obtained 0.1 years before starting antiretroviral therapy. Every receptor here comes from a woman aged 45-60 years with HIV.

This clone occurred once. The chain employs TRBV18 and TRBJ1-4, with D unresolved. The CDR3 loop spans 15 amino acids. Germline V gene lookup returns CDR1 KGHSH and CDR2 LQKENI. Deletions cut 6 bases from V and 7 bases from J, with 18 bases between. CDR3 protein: CASSYRETRGEKLFF. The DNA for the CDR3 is TGTGCCAGCTCCTATCGGGAGACCAGAGGTGAAAAACTGTTTTTT.

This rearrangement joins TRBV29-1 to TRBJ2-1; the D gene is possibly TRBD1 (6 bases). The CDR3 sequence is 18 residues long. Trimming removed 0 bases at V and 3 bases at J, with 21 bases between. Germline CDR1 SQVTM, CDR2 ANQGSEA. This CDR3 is CSVEEWLQGSLNYNEQFF. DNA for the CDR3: TGCAGCGTTGAAGAATGGCTACAGGGCTCCTTAAACTACAATGAGCAGTTCTTC.

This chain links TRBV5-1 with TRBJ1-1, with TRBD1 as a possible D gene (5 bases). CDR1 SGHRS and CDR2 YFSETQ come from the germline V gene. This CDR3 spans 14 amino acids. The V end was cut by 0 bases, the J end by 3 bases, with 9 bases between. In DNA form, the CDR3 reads TGCGCCAGCAGCTTGGAGCAGGGCGACACTGAAGCTTTCTTT. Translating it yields CASSLEQGDTEAFF.